A selection of T cell receptor beta chains follows, all from one sample in a study of T cells in Graves' hyperthyroidism and ophthalmopathy. TCRdb independently ran MiXCR on the multiplex PCR reads; one entry per CDR3 protein. Here the sample spans some 300,000 distinct CDR3 sequences, approximately 18% being singletons. Material: blood. These receptors were taken from a man over 45 with Graves' ophthalmopathy. The CDR3 runs from the conserved cysteine through the conserved F or W. The D gene is left open where the match is weak. For some rows the clone size is stated as once, few or many, or as a class when expanded; others skip it.

>TRBJ2-7|NA|TRBV18|many
CASSPGIGLEQYF
TGTGCCAGCTCACCAGGGATTGGCCTCGAGCAGTACTTC
>TRBJ2-1|TRBD2|TRBV5-1|few
CASSLGNSGRMNEQFF
TGCGCCAGCAGCTTGGGGAATAGCGGGAGAATGAATGAGCAGTTCTTC
>TRBJ2-1|NA|TRBV12-3/TRBV12-4|NA
CASAGGPGEQFF
TGTGCTTCAGCAGGGGGGCCGGGTGAGCAGTTCTTC
>TRBJ2-5|TRBD1|TRBV18|many
CASSPRTGSETQYF
TGTGCCAGCTCACCAAGGACAGGGTCTGAGACCCAGTACTTC
>TRBJ2-1|NA|TRBV7-9|many
CASSPGQGAVYNEQFF
TGTGCCAGCAGCCCCGGCCAGGGAGCAGTCTACAATGAGCAGTTCTTC
>TRBJ1-3|NA|TRBV20-1|few
CSAEQVNGNTIYF
TGCAGTGCTGAACAGGTTAACGGAAACACCATATATTTT
>TRBJ2-3|NA|TRBV20-1|NA
CSAPPDSHDTQYF
TGCAGTGCTCCCCCGGACTCCCACGATACGCAGTATTTT
>TRBJ2-1|TRBD1|TRBV7-3|many
CASSPRTGGIYNEQFF
TGTGCCAGCAGCCCGCGGACAGGGGGCATCTACAATGAGCAGTTCTTC
>TRBJ2-3|TRBD2|TRBV18|few
CASSPLGTSGASSTDTQYF
TGTGCCAGCTCACCACTAGGGACTAGCGGGGCATCCTCCACAGATACGCAGTATTTT
>TRBJ1-1|NA|TRBV7-2|many
CASSLEAASNTEAFF
TGTGCCAGCAGCTTAGAAGCAGCTTCGAACACTGAAGCTTTCTTT
>TRBJ2-1|NA|TRBV6-2/TRBV6-3|NA
CASRPGPTLGQFF
TGTGCCAGCAGGCCTGGCCCCACTTTGGGGCAGTTCTTC
>TRBJ2-1|TRBD2|TRBV9|few
CASSVEALADYNEQFF
TGTGCCAGCAGCGTAGAGGCACTAGCGGATTACAATGAGCAGTTCTTC
>TRBJ1-1|NA|TRBV6-1|few
CASRPPQETNTEAFF
TGTGCCAGCAGGCCCCCTCAAGAGACCAACACTGAAGCTTTCTTT
>TRBJ2-7|NA|TRBV25-1|few
CASASNEQYF
TGTGCCAGCGCCTCAAACGAGCAGTACTTC
>TRBJ2-1|TRBD1|TRBV7-3|NA
CASSLRRGTGSGLAQYNEQFF
TGTGCCAGCAGCTTAAGAAGGGGGACAGGGTCGGGGCTAGCGCAATACAATGAGCAGTTCTTC
>TRBJ2-7|NA|TRBV20-1|many
CSARLSGYYEQYF
TGCAGTGCTAGACTGAGCGGCTACTACGAGCAGTACTTC